Listed below are T cell receptor beta chains from one sample, sequenced in a study of blood T cells in healthy people across ages. TCRdb passed the 5' RACE reads through MiXCR, listing each CDR3 protein once. The table shows under 850,000 distinct CDR3 sequences, with around 36% occurring only once. The sample comprised blood. These receptor sequences come from a man aged 18 to 30 in good health. Both conserved end residues are part of each CDR3. D genes are given only for firm matches. Clone size is not always given. Where it is, it says once, few, many or a class for expanded clones.

few TRBJ2-6 TRBD1 TRBV12-3/TRBV12-4 CASSLRGGAEKANVLTF TGTGCCAGCAGTTTAAGAGGGGGCGCGGAGAAGGCCAACGTCCTGACTTTC
few TRBJ2-1 . TRBV5-6 CASSLARQPRSYNEQFF TGTGCCAGCAGCTTGGCCAGACAGCCGCGCTCCTACAATGAGCAGTTCTTC
. TRBJ2-1 . TRBV4-3 CASSQVYGVDEQFF TGCGCCAGCAGCCAAGTATACGGGGTGGATGAGCAGTTCTTC
. TRBJ2-3 TRBD2 TRBV7-8 CASSPGLANTDTQYF TGTGCCAGCAGCCCGGGACTAGCGAACACAGATACGCAGTATTTT
few TRBJ2-7 . TRBV7-9 CASSLGILDNYEQYF TGTGCCAGCAGCTTAGGGATTTTAGACAACTACGAGCAGTACTTC
. TRBJ2-7 TRBD1 TRBV11-2 CASSPLGTAFYEQYF TGTGCCAGCAGCCCACTAGGGACAGCCTTCTACGAGCAGTACTTC
. TRBJ1-1 . TRBV7-9 CASSPGSVTGRNTEAFF TGTGCCAGCAGCCCCGGGAGTGTAACAGGGAGGAACACTGAAGCTTTCTTT
. TRBJ1-2 . TRBV12-3/TRBV12-4 CASSSVDPTAGPNPYGYTF TGTGCCAGCAGTTCGGTTGACCCAACCGCCGGGCCAAATCCCTATGGCTACACCTTC
. TRBJ1-1 . TRBV5-5 CASRGAEAFF TGTGCCAGCAGAGGGGCTGAAGCTTTCTTT
. TRBJ1-6 TRBD1 TRBV19 CASSQGEHSPLHF TGTGCCAGTAGTCAGGGGGAGCATTCACCCCTCCACTTT
. TRBJ2-7 . TRBV12-3/TRBV12-4 CASSPLTRGNEQYF TGTGCCAGCAGTCCGCTGACAAGGGGCAATGAGCAGTACTTC
few TRBJ1-5 . TRBV20-1 CSASAGANQPQHF TGCAGTGCATCCGCAGGGGCCAATCAGCCCCAGCATTTT
once TRBJ2-3 TRBD1 TRBV25-1 CASSEWTGDPDTQYF TGTGCCAGCAGTGAATGGACAGGAGATCCAGATACGCAGTATTTT
. TRBJ2-1 . TRBV27 CASSRPSCEQFF TGTGCCAGCAGTCGCCCGAGCTGCGAGCAGTTCTTC
few TRBJ2-1 TRBD2 TRBV20-1 CSASAGGANEQFF TGCAGTGCTAGCGCCGGGGGGGCCAATGAGCAGTTCTTC
many TRBJ2-3 . TRBV12-3/TRBV12-4 CASSLEGSGTDTQYF TGTGCCAGCAGTTTAGAGGGGAGTGGCACAGATACGCAGTATTTT
many TRBJ2-3 . TRBV5-1 CASSFQEVTDTQYF TGCGCCAGCAGCTTCCAGGAGGTCACAGATACGCAGTATTTT
once TRBJ1-5 . TRBV12-3/TRBV12-4 CASRGGMSNQPQHF TGTGCCAGCAGGGGAGGTATGAGCAATCAGCCCCAGCATTTT
. TRBJ2-7 . TRBV10-3 CAISESYGAGYEQYF TGTGCCATCAGTGAGTCTTACGGGGCGGGTTACGAGCAGTACTTC
few TRBJ2-7 TRBD2 TRBV7-2 CASSLGGGGNYEQYF TGTGCCAGCAGCTTAGGCGGGGGGGGAAACTACGAGCAGTACTTC
many TRBJ2-5 TRBD1 TRBV7-2 CASSQRTGGVGTQYF TGTGCCAGCAGCCAGCGGACAGGGGGCGTAGGGACCCAGTACTTC
. TRBJ1-5 . TRBV27 CASSLSRFSNQPQHF TGTGCCAGCAGTTTATCCAGGTTTAGCAATCAGCCCCAGCATTTT
. TRBJ2-5 . TRBV14 CAGSQAEETQYF TGTGCCGGCAGCCAAGCCGAAGAGACCCAGTACTTC
. TRBJ1-1 . TRBV5-1 CASSGPVGGTEAFF TGCGCCAGCAGCGGGCCAGTTGGTGGGACTGAAGCTTTCTTT
few TRBJ2-5 TRBD1 TRBV5-1 CASRSDREQETQYF TGCGCCAGCAGATCAGACAGGGAACAAGAGACCCAGTACTTC
. TRBJ2-2 . TRBV20-1 CSARRWDTGELFF TGCAGTGCTAGGCGTTGGGACACCGGGGAGCTGTTTTTT
few TRBJ2-5 . TRBV4-2 CASSQAEGDETQYF TGTGCCAGCAGCCAAGCCGAAGGGGACGAGACCCAGTACTTC
. TRBJ1-5 . TRBV24-1 CATSDLQNRTNQPQHF TGTGCCACCAGTGATTTACAAAACAGAACCAATCAGCCCCAGCATTTT
few TRBJ2-3 . TRBV11-1 CASSIVPRTDTQYF TGTGCCAGCAGCATAGTCCCGAGGACAGATACGCAGTATTTT
. TRBJ2-2 . TRBV5-6 CANSVLGATGELFF TGTGCCAACAGCGTGTTAGGGGCCACCGGGGAGCTGTTTTTT
. TRBJ2-1 . TRBV9 CAGSEGQGSYNEQFF TGTGCCGGCAGCGAAGGGCAGGGGTCCTACAATGAGCAGTTCTTC
few TRBJ2-1 . TRBV4-1 CASSQEGRGIYEQFF TGCGCCAGCAGCCAAGAAGGCAGGGGTATCTATGAGCAGTTCTTC
many TRBJ2-3 . TRBV29-1 CSVASHPDTQYF TGCAGCGTTGCTTCTCACCCAGATACGCAGTATTTT
. TRBJ1-3 . TRBV12-3/TRBV12-4 CASSLVDGGSGNTIYF TGTGCCAGCAGTTTGGTTGATGGGGGTTCTGGAAACACCATATATTTT
once TRBJ2-1 TRBD1 TRBV29-1 CSGQVTGGNEQFF TGCAGCGGCCAAGTGACAGGGGGCAATGAGCAGTTCTTC
many TRBJ2-3 TRBD2 TRBV9 CASSVGYAGGITDTQYF TGTGCCAGCAGCGTAGGATACGCGGGGGGAATCACAGATACGCAGTATTTT
. TRBJ2-4 TRBD1 TRBV20-1 CSARDTRQGFYNEQYF TGCAGTGCTAGAGATACGAGACAGGGTTTTTACAATGAGCAGTACTTC
many TRBJ2-1 . TRBV3-1 CASSQGNYNEQFF TGTGCCAGCAGCCAAGGCAACTACAATGAGCAGTTCTTC
many TRBJ2-3 TRBD2 TRBV12-3/TRBV12-4 CASSPRETSGTDTQYF TGTGCCAGCAGTCCGCGGGAGACGTCTGGCACAGATACGCAGTATTTT
once TRBJ2-2 TRBD1 TRBV19 CASSMGQGRTGELFF TGTGCCAGTAGTATGGGACAGGGGAGGACCGGGGAGCTGTTTTTT
. TRBJ2-3 TRBD2 TRBV12-3/TRBV12-4 CASSQPGTRENTQYF TGTGCCAGCAGCCAACCCGGGACTAGGGAAAATACGCAGTATTTT
once TRBJ2-2 TRBD2 TRBV10-3 CAISGAGWATGELFF TGTGCCATCAGCGGAGCGGGGTGGGCGACCGGGGAGCTGTTTTTT
once TRBJ2-5 TRBD1 TRBV20-1 CSAWTGSETQYF TGCAGTGCATGGACAGGGTCGGAGACCCAGTACTTC